These 10 T cell receptor beta chains share one sample of origin, sequenced in a study of resident and recirculating memory T cells in vitiligo. Assay used: immunoSEQ multiplex PCR; TCRdb lists only in-frame clones, some missing. The data show 55,000 to 75,000 clones, about nine tenths seen once. The sequencing input was blood. The source of these receptors is a male donor with vitiligo.

CDR3 amino acids: CASSYSVETNEQYF. In DNA form, the CDR3 reads TGTGCCAGCAGTTACTCCGTGGAGACGAACGAGCAGTACTTC. The chain employs TRBV6-5 and TRBJ2-7; D is unclear. CDR1 is MNHEY, CDR2 SVGAGI, per germline. This CDR3 region has 14 residues. Trimming left V 0 bases short and J 5 bases short, with 11 bases between.

The V call is TRBV30, the J call TRBJ1-2; D is perhaps TRBD1 (5 bases). The CDR3 loop spans 13 amino acids. Germline CDR1 GTSNPN, CDR2 SVGIG (reference sequence). V was pared by 3 bases and J by 6 bases, with 14 bases between. The CDR3 reads CAWSRLGGDGYTF. CDR3 DNA sequence: TGTGCCTGGAGCCGCCTCGGGGGGGATGGCTACACCTTC.

V usage is TRBV5-1 and J usage is TRBJ1-1; D not resolved. The germline V gene has CDR1 SGHRS and CDR2 YFSETQ. Trimming stripped 7 bases from V and 1 base from J, with 17 bases between. This CDR3 has 15 amino acids. The CDR3 reads CASHPEGGTNTEAFF. CDR3 nucleotide sequence: TGCGCCAGCCACCCCGAGGGAGGCACGAACACTGAAGCTTTCTTT.

The chain uses TRBV25-1 and TRBJ1-5; tentative D call: TRBD1 (6 bases). V lost 1 base to trimming and J lost 3 bases, with 7 bases between them. The CDR3 runs to 14 residues. Germline V CDR1 and CDR2: MGHDK, SYGVNS. CDR3 sequence reads: CASSESGVNQPQHF. The CDR3 nucleotides are TGTGCCAGCAGTGAATCAGGGGTCAATCAGCCCCAGCATTTT.

The chain is built from TRBV29-1 and TRBJ2-2; D is uncertain. Per germline, CDR1 SQVTM and CDR2 ANQGSEA. Trimming left V 4 bases short and J 3 bases short, with 12 bases between. The CDR3 is 14 residues long. This CDR3 is CSVGEQSHTGELFF. Written as DNA, the CDR3 is TGCAGCGTTGGTGAACAGAGTCACACCGGGGAGCTGTTTTTT.

V is TRBV27 and J is TRBJ1-2; D uncertain. The V gene's germline CDR1 is MNHEY and CDR2 SMNVEV (reference sequence). V was cut by 0 bases and J by 2 bases, with 13 bases left in between. The CDR3 is 16 residues long. The CDR3 DNA follows: TGTGCCAGCAGTTTATCCCCAGGCACAGAGAACTATGGCTACACCTTC. Protein product: CASSLSPGTENYGYTF.

CDR3 region: CASSQDRVGGADIQYF. The CDR3 coding sequence is TGCGCCAGCAGCCAAGATCGAGTGGGGGGGGCTGACATTCAGTACTTC. V gene TRBV4-1 combines with J gene TRBJ2-4; tentative D call: TRBD2 (7 bases). CDR1 is MGHRA and CDR2 is YSYEKL in the germline V gene. This CDR3 contains 16 residues. V lost 0 bases and J 8 bases, leaving 17 bases between the germline ends.

The chain carries TRBV5-4 and TRBJ2-7; 9 bases fit TRBD2. The germline V gene has CDR1 SGHNT and CDR2 YYREEE (reference sequence). The CDR3 extends over 15 amino acids. Germline trimming cut 0 bases from V and 0 bases from J; bases unmatched to any gene: 1. CDR3 region: CASSLGSGSSYEQYF. In DNA, the CDR3 is TGTGCCAGCAGCTTGGGTAGCGGGAGCTCCTACGAGCAGTACTTC.

The chain couples TRBV15 to TRBJ1-1; possible D gene TRBD1, 5 bases. The CDR3 loop spans 20 amino acids. V lost 0 bases and J lost 0, with 23 bases in between. Germline-derived CDR1 and CDR2 are LNHNV and YYDKDF (reference sequence). CDR3 loop: CATSRDGGNLKGFLNTEAFF. DNA of the CDR3: TGTGCCACCAGCAGAGATGGGGGGAATCTAAAGGGATTTTTGAACACTGAAGCTTTCTTT.

This rearrangement joins TRBV18 to TRBJ2-2, with 11 bases identical to TRBD2. V lost 5 bases to trimming and J lost 0 bases; unmatched junction nucleotides: 5. The CDR3 extends over 17 amino acids. Germline CDR1 and CDR2: KGHSH and LQKENI. CDR3 in amino acids: CASSLTSGATNTGELFF. The CDR3 nucleotides are TGTGCCAGCTCATTGACTAGCGGGGCTACGAACACCGGGGAGCTGTTTTTT.